A selection of T cell receptor beta chains follows, all from one sample in a study of radiotherapy plus CTLA-4 blockade in lung cancer. The table came from immunoSEQ multiplex PCR; TCRdb's copy has only in-frame clones and leaves some out. The data show tens of thousands of clones, approximately 71% seen once. Sequences were derived from peripheral blood, sampled from a patient treated with radiotherapy plus ipilimumab. The receptors come from a human donor with non-small cell lung cancer whose response to radiotherapy plus ipilimumab could not be evaluated. CDR3s include the opening cysteine and the closing phenylalanine or tryptophan. D genes are given only for firm matches. Only part of the rows carry a size: once, few, many, or a class if the clone is expanded.

cdr3_aa cdr3_nt j_call v_call clone_size d_call
CASSDLGGTNTGELFF TGTGCCAGCAGCGACCTGGGGGGTACGAACACCGGGGAGCTGTTTTTT TRBJ2-2 TRBV7-3 few -
CAWSVSDRAYTF TGTGCCTGGAGCGTTTCGGACAGGGCCTACACCTTC TRBJ1-2 TRBV30 - TRBD1
CASSDSWVQERAATYNSPLHF TGTGCCAGCAGTGACTCGTGGGTACAGGAGCGAGCCGCTACCTATAATTCACCCCTCCACTTT TRBJ1-6 TRBV6-4 - -
CASSLYPKRGGNEQFF TGTGCCAGCAGCCTTTACCCCAAGCGGGGGGGCAATGAGCAGTTCTTC TRBJ2-1 TRBV5-8 few TRBD2
CASSLRGEAGANVLTF TGTGCCAGCAGCCTCCGGGGGGAGGCTGGGGCCAACGTCCTGACTTTC TRBJ2-6 TRBV7-3 - TRBD2
CSVGRDTEAFF TGCAGCGTTGGGAGGGATACTGAAGCTTTCTTT TRBJ1-1 TRBV29-1 - -
CASSQAQGAGATNEKLFF TGCGCCAGCAGCCAAGCTCAGGGGGCTGGTGCAACTAATGAAAAACTGTTTTTT TRBJ1-4 TRBV4-3 few TRBD1
CASSPSGGNFQQYF TGTGCCAGCAGCCCCAGCGGGGGCAATTTTCAGCAGTACTTC TRBJ2-7 TRBV5-4 - TRBD2
CASSRDSYQPQHF TGCGCCAGCAGCCGGGACAGTTATCAGCCCCAGCATTTT TRBJ1-5 TRBV4-3 - TRBD1
CASSFPGARETQYF TGTGCCAGCAGTTTTCCGGGTGCCCGAGAGACCCAGTACTTC TRBJ2-5 TRBV25-1 - -
CATSGIATTPDTQYF TGTGCCACCTCCGGGATAGCCACCACCCCAGATACGCAGTATTTT TRBJ2-3 TRBV19 once -
CATSRERWGLSGNTIYF TGTGCCACCAGCAGAGAACGGTGGGGGCTGTCTGGAAACACCATATATTTT TRBJ1-3 TRBV15 - -
CASSGRDRRLAGGYEQYF TGCGCCAGCAGCGGCCGGGACAGGCGACTAGCGGGGGGCTACGAGCAGTACTTC TRBJ2-7 TRBV5-1 - TRBD2
CASSLGGQLASLGGYTF TGTGCCAGCAGTTTAGGGGGACAGCTGGCTTCCTTGGGAGGCTACACCTTC TRBJ1-2 TRBV28 - TRBD1
CASSPRTSGVETQYF TGCGCCAGCAGCCCCCGGACTAGCGGGGTGGAGACCCAGTACTTC TRBJ2-5 TRBV5-1 - TRBD2
CASSLPTSNTGELFF TGCGCCAGCAGCTTACCAACCAGTAACACCGGGGAGCTGTTTTTT TRBJ2-2 TRBV5-1 - -
CASSASGRTDTQYF TGTGCCAGCAGCGCCAGCGGACGCACAGATACGCAGTATTTT TRBJ2-3 TRBV7-9 - -
CASSPSGNTIYF TGTGCCAGTAGCCCTTCCGGAAACACCATATATTTT TRBJ1-3 TRBV19 - -
CASGLADAYNEQFF TGTGCCAGTGGACTAGCGGACGCCTACAATGAGCAGTTCTTC TRBJ2-1 TRBV19 medium-sized TRBD2
CASSPYRGYNEKLFF TGTGCCAGCAGCCCTTACAGGGGTTATAATGAAAAACTGTTTTTT TRBJ1-4 TRBV14 few TRBD1
CASSLGVKETQYF TGTGCCAGCAGCTTAGGAGTGAAAGAGACCCAGTACTTC TRBJ2-5 TRBV11-3 - -
CATAPAGGTDTQYF TGTGCCACTGCGCCGGCGGGGGGAACAGATACGCAGTATTTT TRBJ2-3 TRBV7-6 - TRBD2
CASSKCNPSGLTYEQYF TGTGCCAGCAGCAAGTGTAACCCTAGCGGGCTTACCTACGAGCAGTACTTC TRBJ2-7 TRBV21-1 few -
CASRDVQGPYYGYTF TGTGCCAGTAGGGATGTCCAGGGCCCTTATTATGGCTACACCTTC TRBJ1-2 TRBV19 - -
CASSLTSQSTDTQYF TGCGCCAGCAGCTTAACTAGTCAAAGCACAGATACGCAGTATTTT TRBJ2-3 TRBV5-1 - -
CASSLELGGSYNEQFF TGTGCCAGCAGCTTAGAACTAGGGGGATCCTACAATGAGCAGTTCTTC TRBJ2-1 TRBV7-6 - -
CASSFYSYNEQFF TGTGCCAGCAGCTTTTACTCCTACAATGAGCAGTTCTTC TRBJ2-1 TRBV7-3 - -
CASSEAEVAQYF TGTGCCAGCAGTGAAGCGGAGGTGGCGCAGTATTTT TRBJ2-3 TRBV6-1 - -
CASSSDQAGSPYEQYF TGTGCCAGCAGCTCCGACCAAGCCGGGAGCCCGTACGAGCAGTACTTC TRBJ2-7 TRBV11-3 - -
CASSARQGSKNIQYF TGTGCCAGCAGTGCCCGACAGGGTTCCAAAAACATTCAGTACTTC TRBJ2-4 TRBV28 - TRBD1
CASSLERQGETQYF TGCGCCAGCAGCTTGGAGCGACAGGGGGAGACCCAGTACTTC TRBJ2-5 TRBV5-1 - TRBD1